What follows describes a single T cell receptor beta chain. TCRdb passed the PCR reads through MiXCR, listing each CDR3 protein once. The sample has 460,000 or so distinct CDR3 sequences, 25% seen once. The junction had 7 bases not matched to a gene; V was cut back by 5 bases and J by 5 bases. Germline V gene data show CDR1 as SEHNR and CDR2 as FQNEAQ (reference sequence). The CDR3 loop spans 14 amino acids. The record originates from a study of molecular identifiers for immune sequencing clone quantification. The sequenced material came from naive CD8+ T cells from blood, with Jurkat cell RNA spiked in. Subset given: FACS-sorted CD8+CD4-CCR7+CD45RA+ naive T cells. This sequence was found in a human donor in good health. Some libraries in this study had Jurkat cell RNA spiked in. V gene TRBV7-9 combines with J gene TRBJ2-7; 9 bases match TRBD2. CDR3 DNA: TGTGCCAGCAGCGCGGGGGGGGTATCCCACGAGCAGTACTTC. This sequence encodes CASSAGGVSHEQYF.